A selection of T cell receptor beta chains follows, all from one sample in a study of T-cell memory formation after mild COVID-19. Each CDR3 protein is one row after TCRdb ran MiXCR on the 5' RACE reads. The sample has some 150,000 distinct CDR3 sequences; 25% are singletons. The source material was PBMCs or a T cell subset sorted from them (not recorded which). The receptors here all came from an adult woman who had mild COVID-19 (a few samples of this study predate the infection). Cell type and time point are not known. Both conserved end residues are part of each CDR3. A D gene is named only where the DNA matches it firmly. For some rows the clone size is stated as once, few or many, or as a class when expanded; others skip it.

CDR3 DNA: TGTGCCAGCAGCCCGTCTGCATCGAGCTCCTACAATGAGCAGTTCTTC; CDR3 protein: CASSPSASSSYNEQFF; J gene: TRBJ2-1; V gene: TRBV7-9; clone size: -; D gene: -
CDR3 DNA: TGCGCCAGCAGCCAAGAGCTAGGGTCCCATCGTCACGAGCAGTACTTC; CDR3 protein: CASSQELGSHRHEQYF; J gene: TRBJ2-7; V gene: TRBV4-1; clone size: -; D gene: -
CDR3 DNA: TGCGCCAGCAGCCCGTACATCAGCAATCAGCCCCAGCATTTT; CDR3 protein: CASSPYISNQPQHF; J gene: TRBJ1-5; V gene: TRBV4-3; clone size: -; D gene: -
CDR3 DNA: TGCAGCGTCCTGAGGGGGGGTGAGCAGTTCTTC; CDR3 protein: CSVLRGGEQFF; J gene: TRBJ2-1; V gene: TRBV29-1; clone size: few; D gene: -
CDR3 DNA: TGTGCCAGCAGTTACTCTACGAACACTGAAGCTTTCTTT; CDR3 protein: CASSYSTNTEAFF; J gene: TRBJ1-1; V gene: TRBV6-2/TRBV6-3; clone size: -; D gene: -
CDR3 DNA: TGTGCCAGCAGTCCCCAGGAGCGGGACCACGAGCAGTACTTC; CDR3 protein: CASSPQERDHEQYF; J gene: TRBJ2-7; V gene: TRBV12-3/TRBV12-4; clone size: -; D gene: TRBD2
CDR3 DNA: TGCGCCAGCAGCTGGGACAGGACCCTCTATGGCTACACCTTC; CDR3 protein: CASSWDRTLYGYTF; J gene: TRBJ1-2; V gene: TRBV5-1; clone size: few; D gene: TRBD1
CDR3 DNA: TGTGCCAGCAGTGAAACCGGGACTACCTACGAGCAGTACTTC; CDR3 protein: CASSETGTTYEQYF; J gene: TRBJ2-7; V gene: TRBV6-5; clone size: -; D gene: TRBD2
CDR3 DNA: TGTGCCAGCAGCCTCAGGTTGCAATGGGCTGAAGCTTTCTTT; CDR3 protein: CASSLRLQWAEAFF; J gene: TRBJ1-1; V gene: TRBV7-2; clone size: -; D gene: -
CDR3 DNA: TGTGCCAGCAGCAAACAGGGGTACGTAACTGAAGCTTTCTTT; CDR3 protein: CASSKQGYVTEAFF; J gene: TRBJ1-1; V gene: TRBV21-1; clone size: -; D gene: -
CDR3 DNA: TGTGCCACCGAAAGTCCCGGGACACTTCTGGGAGAGACCCAGTACTTC; CDR3 protein: CATESPGTLLGETQYF; J gene: TRBJ2-5; V gene: TRBV12-3/TRBV12-4; clone size: -; D gene: -
CDR3 DNA: TGCGCCAGCAGCTCACCACCCGAGGCACCAGATACGCAGTATTTT; CDR3 protein: CASSSPPEAPDTQYF; J gene: TRBJ2-3; V gene: TRBV5-1; clone size: few; D gene: -
CDR3 DNA: TGTGCCAGCAGTTACCGGGACAGGAATGAAAAACTGTTTTTT; CDR3 protein: CASSYRDRNEKLFF; J gene: TRBJ1-4; V gene: TRBV6-2/TRBV6-3; clone size: -; D gene: TRBD1
CDR3 DNA: TGCGCCAGCAGCCCGGGGACCGCGGACGAGACCCAGTACTTC; CDR3 protein: CASSPGTADETQYF; J gene: TRBJ2-5; V gene: TRBV5-1; clone size: -; D gene: -
CDR3 DNA: TGTGCCACCGGGGGCACGAACACTGAAGCTTTCTTT; CDR3 protein: CATGGTNTEAFF; J gene: TRBJ1-1; V gene: TRBV24-1; clone size: -; D gene: -
CDR3 DNA: TGCAGCGTTCAGGGGTATGGCTACACCTTC; CDR3 protein: CSVQGYGYTF; J gene: TRBJ1-2; V gene: TRBV29-1; clone size: -; D gene: -
CDR3 DNA: TGTGCCAGCAGCGTAGATGGGGGTATCAATCAGCCCCAGCATTTT; CDR3 protein: CASSVDGGINQPQHF; J gene: TRBJ1-5; V gene: TRBV9; clone size: -; D gene: -
CDR3 DNA: TGTGCCAGCAGTTCTCCAGACTACTACAATGAGCAGTTCTTC; CDR3 protein: CASSSPDYYNEQFF; J gene: TRBJ2-1; V gene: TRBV28; clone size: few; D gene: -
CDR3 DNA: TGTGCCAGCAGCCCGACAGGGGGCCTGGGAGAGCAGTACTTC; CDR3 protein: CASSPTGGLGEQYF; J gene: TRBJ2-7; V gene: TRBV7-6; clone size: few; D gene: TRBD1
CDR3 DNA: TGCAGTGCTAGAGTGTACACAGATACGCAGTATTTT; CDR3 protein: CSARVYTDTQYF; J gene: TRBJ2-3; V gene: TRBV20-1; clone size: few; D gene: -
CDR3 DNA: TGTGCCAGCGATAACACCGGGGAGCTGTTTTTT; CDR3 protein: CASDNTGELFF; J gene: TRBJ2-2; V gene: TRBV6-2/TRBV6-3; clone size: -; D gene: -
CDR3 DNA: TGTGCCAGCAGTCATGCGGGCCTCTACGAGCAGTACTTC; CDR3 protein: CASSHAGLYEQYF; J gene: TRBJ2-7; V gene: TRBV27; clone size: few; D gene: -